This T cell receptor (beta chain) was sequenced in a study of cytomegalovirus exposure and HLA in healthy donors. The study's findings and limits: Later analysis associated a missense DCLRE1C variant with TCR beta V- and J-gene trimming.

A remark on this clone: Antigen specificity is unknown.

The PCR employed 60 Vbeta primers together with 13 Jbeta primers. Clones were read by immunoSEQ multiplex PCR, and TCRdb kept only the in-frame ones, dropping some. The profile shows 35,000 to 45,000 clones, roughly three quarters of them singletons. This receptor was taken from a man aged 25 to 45 in good health and CMV-seronegative. The sample was PBMCs.

The CDR3 region has the DNA TGTGCCAGCAAGCAGGTCCAGGAGACCCAGTACTTC. It specifies CASKQVQETQYF. The V and J genes are TRBV28 and TRBJ2-5; D is uncertain. This CDR3 has 12 amino acids. Germline V CDR1 and CDR2: MDHEN, SYDVKM. V shed 7 bases and J shed 5 bases, with 11 bases lying between them.